This T cell receptor beta chain was sequenced for a study of CD8 T cells in ankylosing spondylitis (dated by TCRdb to 2015 to 2018). Background for the entire study: To find TCR variants linked to disease, the study profiled T cell receptor beta repertoires in ankylosing spondylitis patients and healthy donors. The full study cohort was made up of under 30 ankylosing spondylitis patients and roughly 100 healthy donors. Peripheral blood samples were taken, and synovial fluid was additionally collected from ankylosing spondylitis patients. Results and caveats for the whole study, not just this receptor: A TCR beta motif made up of eight highly homologous amino acid variants appeared to be characteristic of blood from ankylosing spondylitis patients. The disease-linked clones were reported as significantly enriched in matched synovial fluid samples from ankylosing spondylitis patients. The disease-linked clones showed a CD8+ phenotype and occurred at relatively low frequencies in peripheral blood. Some motif variants were previously reported in synovial fluid and blood of reactive arthritis patients, suggesting common disease-initiation mechanisms.

The sequencer was an Illumina HiSeq 2500. Quantitative 5'-RACE with molecular barcodes was the method used to prepare the TCR beta libraries. On the authors' methods: To identify disease-linked TCR variants, a new computational method was used, one built on a probabilistic model of VDJ rearrangement. TCRdb trimmed the raw reads at Q25, called clones with MiXCR and kept productive beta chains. Entries are consolidated by CDR3 protein sequence, retaining the most common genes and DNA. The V and J calls come from TCRdb's annotation, not from the publication. The sample data list approximately 240,000 distinct CDR3 sequences, and about 10% of these were observed just once. The ten top clones hold about 2.8% of the sample. At the junction V is shortened by 3 bases and J by 6 bases, with 8 bases in between. Measured from the cysteine to the phenylalanine, the CDR3 is 13 residues long. The DNA shown is the 39-base CDR3, in frame from base 1.

This clonotype was counted at least ten times. Its binding antigen is unknown. No base quality values were provided; no much bigger clone lies one nucleotide off. This TCR was sampled from a male donor with ankylosing spondylitis or in good health (not recorded which). The chain uses TRBV12-3 or TRBV12-4 and TRBJ2-2; a tentative D match to TRBD2 spans 5 bases. Specimen: blood, either unsorted or a sorted T cell fraction (not recorded which). The bases read TGTGCCAGCAGTTTCCAACTAGCCGGGGAGCTGTTTTTT. This is translated as CASSFQLAGELFF.